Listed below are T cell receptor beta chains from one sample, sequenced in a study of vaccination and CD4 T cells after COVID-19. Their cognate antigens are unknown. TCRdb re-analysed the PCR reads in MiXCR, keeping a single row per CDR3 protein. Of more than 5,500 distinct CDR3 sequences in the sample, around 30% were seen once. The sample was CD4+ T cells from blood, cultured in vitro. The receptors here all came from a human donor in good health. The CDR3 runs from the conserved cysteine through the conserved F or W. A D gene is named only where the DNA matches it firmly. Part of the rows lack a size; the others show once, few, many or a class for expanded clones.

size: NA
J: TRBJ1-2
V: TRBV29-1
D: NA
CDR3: CSAPGEQRGYTF
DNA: TGCAGCGCCCCAGGGGAACAGCGTGGCTACACCTTC

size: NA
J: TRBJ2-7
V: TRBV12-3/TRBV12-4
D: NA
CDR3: CASSLGTLTYEQYF
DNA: TGTGCCAGCAGTTTAGGCACCTTGACCTACGAGCAGTACTTC

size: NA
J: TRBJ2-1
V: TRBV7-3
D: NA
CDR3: CASSLGGTRGNEQFF
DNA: TGTGCCAGCAGCTTAGGAGGGACCCGCGGGAATGAGCAGTTCTTC

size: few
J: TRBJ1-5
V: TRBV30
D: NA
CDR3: CAWSTQSDQPQHF
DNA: TGTGCCTGGAGTACGCAGTCCGATCAGCCCCAGCATTTT

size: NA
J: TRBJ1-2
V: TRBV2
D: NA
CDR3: CASVNFDYGYTF
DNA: TGTGCCAGCGTAAATTTTGACTATGGCTACACCTTC

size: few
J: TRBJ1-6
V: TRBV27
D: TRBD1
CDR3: CASTRGETGGSSPLHF
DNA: TGTGCCAGCACGCGGGGCGAGACAGGGGGTAGTTCACCCCTCCACTTT

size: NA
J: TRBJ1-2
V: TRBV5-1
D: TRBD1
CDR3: CASSFLDRAVGYTF
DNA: TGCGCCAGCAGCTTCCTTGACAGGGCAGTTGGCTACACCTTC

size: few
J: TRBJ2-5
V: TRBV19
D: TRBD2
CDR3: CASSMLAGGPQETQYF
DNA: TGTGCCAGTAGTATGTTAGCGGGGGGGCCTCAAGAGACCCAGTACTTC

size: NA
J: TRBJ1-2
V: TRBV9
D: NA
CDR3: CASSRQNYGYTF
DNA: TGTGCCAGCAGCCGACAGAACTATGGCTACACCTTC

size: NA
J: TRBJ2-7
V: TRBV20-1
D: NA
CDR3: CSARVAGSYEQYF
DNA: TGCAGTGCTAGAGTGGCGGGGTCCTACGAGCAGTACTTC

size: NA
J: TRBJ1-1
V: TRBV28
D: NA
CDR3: CASRLNTEAFF
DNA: TGTGCCAGCAGGCTGAACACTGAAGCTTTCTTT

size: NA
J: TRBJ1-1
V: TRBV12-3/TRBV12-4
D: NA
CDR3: CASSFGQGGMNTEAFF
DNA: TGTGCCAGCAGTTTTGGGCAGGGAGGGATGAACACTGAAGCTTTCTTT

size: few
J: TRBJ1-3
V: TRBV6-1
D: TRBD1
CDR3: CASSDGTGGNTIYF
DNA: TGTGCCAGCAGCGACGGGACAGGGGGAAACACCATATATTTT

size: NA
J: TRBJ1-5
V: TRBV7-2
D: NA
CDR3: CASSFLGQPQHF
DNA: TGTGCCAGCAGCTTTTTGGGGCAGCCCCAGCATTTT